The rows below give T cell receptor beta chains drawn from one sample of a study of OX40 agonist ivuxolimab in advanced cancers. The data were produced by immunoSEQ multiplex PCR, yet TCRdb's version contains in-frame clones alone and is incomplete. The sample holds roughly 67,000 clones, 70% to 85% seen once. Here the sequenced sample was CD4+ or CD8+ T cells sorted from blood, taken in a trial of the OX40 agonist ivuxolimab. Receptors were obtained from an adult with an advanced solid tumor such as melanoma, head and neck, liver or kidney cancer. CDR3s include the opening cysteine and the closing phenylalanine or tryptophan. Each record gives: J gene, D gene, clone size, V gene, CDR3 DNA, CDR3 protein. D genes are given only for firm matches. The size of a clone is reported for some rows only, either as once, few or many, or as a class for expanded clones.

J: TRBJ2-7; D: TRBD1; size: -; V: TRBV27; DNA: TGTGCCAGCAGCCGACAGGGGTTCTTGTACGAGCAGTACTTC; CDR3: CASSRQGFLYEQYF
J: TRBJ1-2; D: -; size: -; V: TRBV2; DNA: TGTGCCAGCAGGAAGGACAGCTATGGCTACACCTTC; CDR3: CASRKDSYGYTF
J: TRBJ2-3; D: -; size: -; V: TRBV9; DNA: TGTGCCAGCAGCGTAGTACGCACAGATACGCAGTATTTT; CDR3: CASSVVRTDTQYF
J: TRBJ2-6; D: TRBD1; size: -; V: TRBV5-4; DNA: TGTGCCAGCAGCTCGGGACAGTCTGGGGCCAACGTCCTGACTTTC; CDR3: CASSSGQSGANVLTF
J: TRBJ2-3; D: -; size: -; V: TRBV2; DNA: TGTGCCAGCAGTGTATGGGTCTCCACAGATACGCAGTATTTT; CDR3: CASSVWVSTDTQYF
J: TRBJ2-4; D: TRBD2; size: -; V: TRBV5-5; DNA: TGTGCCAGCAGCCCAGGACTAGCGGGGGGCCAAATAGGGATTCAGTACTTC; CDR3: CASSPGLAGGQIGIQYF
J: TRBJ1-2; D: -; size: -; V: TRBV4-2; DNA: TGTGCCAGCAGCCAAGTTGGAGCCAGTATGTATGGCTACACCTTC; CDR3: CASSQVGASMYGYTF
J: TRBJ2-7; D: TRBD1; size: -; V: TRBV7-9; DNA: TGTGCCAGCAGTCAACAGGGGAGCTCCTACGAGCAGTACTTC; CDR3: CASSQQGSSYEQYF
J: TRBJ1-1; D: -; size: -; V: TRBV27; DNA: TGTGCCAGCCGGGCCGGAGGATGGACTGAAGCTTTCTTT; CDR3: CASRAGGWTEAFF
J: TRBJ1-6; D: -; size: few; V: TRBV6-5; DNA: TGTGCCAGCAGCCCCGGACAGCTAAATTCACCCCTCCACTTT; CDR3: CASSPGQLNSPLHF
J: TRBJ1-2; D: TRBD1; size: once; V: TRBV28; DNA: TGTGCCAGCAGTTTAGGAGGGGGCAACTATGGCTACACCTTC; CDR3: CASSLGGGNYGYTF
J: TRBJ2-5; D: -; size: few; V: TRBV7-6; DNA: TGTGCCAGCAGCGCGGGACCCTTACAAGAGACCCAGTACTTC; CDR3: CASSAGPLQETQYF
J: TRBJ2-7; D: -; size: -; V: TRBV27; DNA: TGTGCCAGCAGGCGGAGGGACGGCCCGTACGAGCAGTACTTC; CDR3: CASRRRDGPYEQYF
J: TRBJ1-1; D: -; size: -; V: TRBV5-1; DNA: TGCGCCAGCAGCTACGACACGTACACTGAAGCTTTCTTT; CDR3: CASSYDTYTEAFF
J: TRBJ2-7; D: -; size: -; V: TRBV7-6; DNA: TGTGCCAGCAGCCCGACCGACCTACAGGGATCGGAGCAGTACTTC; CDR3: CASSPTDLQGSEQYF
J: TRBJ1-1; D: TRBD1; size: -; V: TRBV18; DNA: TGTGCCAGCTCATCTCTGGGGCAGGGGGACACTGAAGCTTTCTTT; CDR3: CASSSLGQGDTEAFF
J: TRBJ1-5; D: TRBD1; size: -; V: TRBV7-9; DNA: TGTGCCAGCAGCTTTTCAACAGGGGGGAGTAATCAGCCCCAGCATTTT; CDR3: CASSFSTGGSNQPQHF
J: TRBJ1-2; D: -; size: many; V: TRBV19; DNA: TGTGCCAGTAGTATTGGGGGTGTTCGGGGCTACACCTTC; CDR3: CASSIGGVRGYTF
J: TRBJ1-2; D: TRBD1; size: -; V: TRBV28; DNA: TGTGCCAGCGGGACAGGCACTAACTATGGCTACACCTTC; CDR3: CASGTGTNYGYTF
J: TRBJ2-7; D: TRBD2; size: once; V: TRBV9; DNA: TGTGCCAGCAGCGTAGATGCTAGCGGGAGATTCGAGCAGTACTTC; CDR3: CASSVDASGRFEQYF
J: TRBJ1-2; D: TRBD1; size: once; V: TRBV27; DNA: TGTGCCAGCCATCCGACAGGGGGCTATGGCTACACCTTC; CDR3: CASHPTGGYGYTF
J: TRBJ2-1; D: TRBD2; size: -; V: TRBV10-3; DNA: TGTGCCATCAGTGATACGGGACTAGCGTTCGGTGAGCAGTTCTTC; CDR3: CAISDTGLAFGEQFF
J: TRBJ1-2; D: -; size: -; V: TRBV30; DNA: TGTGCCTGGAGTGGGGCACTTTATGGCTACACCTTC; CDR3: CAWSGALYGYTF
J: TRBJ1-1; D: TRBD1; size: -; V: TRBV5-1; DNA: TGCGCCAGCAGCGCCCGGGACAGTGAAGCTTTCTTT; CDR3: CASSARDSEAFF
J: TRBJ2-3; D: -; size: few; V: TRBV5-5; DNA: TGTGCCAGCAGCTTTCAGCGGATCACAGATACGCAGTATTTT; CDR3: CASSFQRITDTQYF
J: TRBJ1-5; D: -; size: -; V: TRBV2; DNA: TGTGCCAGCACAGGCAGTGCTTCCAATCAGCCCCAGCATTTT; CDR3: CASTGSASNQPQHF
J: TRBJ2-2; D: TRBD1; size: few; V: TRBV7-9; DNA: TGTGCCAGCAGCCTAGACAGGGTCGGGTCCGGGGAGCTGTTTTTT; CDR3: CASSLDRVGSGELFF
J: TRBJ2-2; D: TRBD2; size: -; V: TRBV2; DNA: TGTGCCAGCAGTGAAGCGCTTCGGGGGGTTAACACCGGGGAGCTGTTTTTT; CDR3: CASSEALRGVNTGELFF
J: TRBJ2-1; D: -; size: -; V: TRBV23-1; DNA: TGCGCCAGTCGGGAGGGGGCTTGCAATGAGCAGTTCTTC; CDR3: CASREGACNEQFF
J: TRBJ2-1; D: TRBD1; size: -; V: TRBV29-1; DNA: TGCAGCGTTGAAGGCCAGGGGGCTAGTGAGCAGTTCTTC; CDR3: CSVEGQGASEQFF
J: TRBJ1-2; D: TRBD1; size: -; V: TRBV12-5; DNA: TGTGCTAGTGGTCGGGACAGGGTGTATGGCTACACCTTC; CDR3: CASGRDRVYGYTF
J: TRBJ1-3; D: TRBD1; size: few; V: TRBV18; DNA: TGTGCCAGCTCACCACAAGGGACAGTCTCTGGAAACACCATATATTTT; CDR3: CASSPQGTVSGNTIYF
J: TRBJ2-7; D: -; size: few; V: TRBV9; DNA: TGTGCCAGCAGCCCTCCGGACGGGTCGGGGAGCTACGAGCAGTACTTC; CDR3: CASSPPDGSGSYEQYF
J: TRBJ2-5; D: -; size: -; V: TRBV5-1; DNA: TGCGCCAGCAGCTTGTCCCCTCAAGAGACCCAGTACTTC; CDR3: CASSLSPQETQYF
J: TRBJ2-5; D: -; size: -; V: TRBV7-6; DNA: TGTGCCAGCAGCTTAGCCACCCAAGAGACCCAGTACTTC; CDR3: CASSLATQETQYF
J: TRBJ2-1; D: TRBD1; size: -; V: TRBV11-2; DNA: TGTGCCAGCAGCTCTAGGACAGGGGGGAATGAGCAGTTCTTC; CDR3: CASSSRTGGNEQFF
J: TRBJ1-2; D: -; size: -; V: TRBV2; DNA: TGTGCCAGCAAGGTGGGAGAGGAAAGTGGCTACACCTTC; CDR3: CASKVGEESGYTF
J: TRBJ1-1; D: TRBD1; size: -; V: TRBV6-5; DNA: TGTGCCAGCAGTTTAAGGGACAGGGGATTGACTGAAGCTTTCTTT; CDR3: CASSLRDRGLTEAFF
J: TRBJ2-6; D: TRBD1; size: -; V: TRBV5-1; DNA: TGCGCCAGCAGCTTAACAGGGGGGTTGTCTGGGGCCAACGTCCTGACTTTC; CDR3: CASSLTGGLSGANVLTF
J: TRBJ2-5; D: TRBD1; size: -; V: TRBV5-4; DNA: TGTGCCAGCAGTCGACAACGCGGGACAGGGGGCTTCGGAGAGACCCAGTACTTC; CDR3: CASSRQRGTGGFGETQYF
J: TRBJ2-7; D: -; size: few; V: TRBV2; DNA: TGTGCCAGCAGTGAAGTCGACGGGGGTAGGTACGAGCAGTACTTC; CDR3: CASSEVDGGRYEQYF
J: TRBJ2-7; D: TRBD1; size: few; V: TRBV19; DNA: TGTGCCAGTAGCCGGGACAGACGGACCTACGAGCAGTACTTC; CDR3: CASSRDRRTYEQYF
J: TRBJ2-1; D: -; size: -; V: TRBV11-2; DNA: TGTGCCAGCAGCCCCCTCCCCTCTAGATATAATGAGCAGTTCTTC; CDR3: CASSPLPSRYNEQFF
J: TRBJ1-2; D: -; size: -; V: TRBV23-1; DNA: TGCGCCAGCAGTCAGGGAGGGTCTAACTATGGCTACACCTTC; CDR3: CASSQGGSNYGYTF
J: TRBJ1-1; D: -; size: -; V: TRBV6-6; DNA: TGTGCCACGGGAGGGGGGGGGAACACTGAAGCTTTCTTT; CDR3: CATGGGGNTEAFF